Following are 21 T cell receptor beta chains from one sample sequenced in a study of identical twins. TCRdb fed the 5' RACE reads into MiXCR, producing one record per CDR3 protein. Seen here are about 240,000 distinct CDR3 sequences, over 9.5% observed once, and the top ten hold 9% to 10%. Source material: memory T cells sorted from blood. All receptors derive from a man aged 45-65 years in good health.

A remark on this clonotype: This may be a read error, as it is one base from a much larger clone. The gene calls are TRBV20-1 and TRBJ2-7, with 12 positions matching TRBD1. The CDR3 covers 15 residues. In germline, CDR1 is DFQATT, CDR2 SNEGSKA (reference sequence). The CDR3 DNA reads TGCAGTCCTAGGGGAACGGGACAGGGGGCGGGGGAGCAGTACTTC. Translated: CSPRGTGQGAGEQYF.

The V and J genes are TRBV7-6 and TRBJ1-3; D not certain. The V end lost 5 bases, the J end lost 0 bases, and 14 bases lay between the germline ends. Germline CDR1 and CDR2: SGHVS and FNYEAQ. The CDR3 totals 16 residues. The CDR3 region is CASSDRIINSGNTIYF. DNA of the CDR3: TGTGCCAGCAGCGACCGAATCATAAACTCTGGAAACACCATATATTTT.

This clonotype came up many times. The chain couples TRBV6-1 to TRBJ1-5; D is unclear. CDR1 MNHNS and CDR2 SASEGT come from the germline V gene. The CDR3 totals 14 residues. V lost 7 bases, J lost 3 bases, and 13 bases lay in between. The DNA for the CDR3 is TGTGCCAGCACTAAAGAGGGTACCAATCAGCCCCAGCATTTT. As protein: CASTKEGTNQPQHF.

The chain couples TRBV20-1 to TRBJ1-2; possible D gene TRBD1, 5 bases. The CDR3 sequence is 16 residues long. CDR1 is DFQATT and CDR2 is SNEGSKA in the germline V gene (reference sequence). V was shortened by 6 bases and J by 2 bases, with 22 bases between the two germline ends. For the CDR3, the DNA is TGCAGTGCCACTCAGGGTTACCGTAAGGGAAACTATGGCTACACCTTC. Protein sequence: CSATQGYRKGNYGYTF.

A few counts support this clonotype. The chain recombines TRBV7-9 with TRBJ2-3, with D tentatively TRBD2 (5 bases). V lost 5 bases to trimming and J lost 0 bases, with 18 bases between them. From germline, CDR1 is SEHNR and CDR2 FQNEAQ (reference sequence). CDR3 length: 17 residues. CDR3 sequence: CASSPKREARSTDTQYF. The CDR3 DNA follows: TGTGCCAGCAGCCCAAAGAGGGAAGCCCGGAGCACAGATACGCAGTATTTT.

This rearrangement joins TRBV6-2 or TRBV6-3 to TRBJ2-3; D is undetermined. The germline gives CDR1 MNHEY, CDR2 SVGEGT. The CDR3 totals 13 residues. Trimming cost V 5 bases and J 6 bases, with 12 bases left between them. CDR3 protein: CASSARLFDTQYF. In DNA, the CDR3 is TGTGCCAGCAGTGCTAGGTTATTTGATACGCAGTATTTT.

This clonotype was observed many times. V is TRBV28 and J is TRBJ1-1, with D unclear. V lost 1 base and J lost 0, with 6 bases in between. This CDR3 contains 14 residues. CDR1 MDHEN and CDR2 SYDVKM come from the germline V gene. The CDR3 DNA sequence: TGTGCCAGCAGTTTATCAACAGTGAACACTGAAGCTTTCTTT. Translated, it gives CASSLSTVNTEAFF.

A few counts support this clonotype. The rearrangement uses TRBV6-1 and TRBJ2-3; D unclear. Germline V gene data show CDR1 as MNHNS and CDR2 as SASEGT. This CDR3 contains 16 residues. Between the trimmed V and J ends, which lost 7 bases and 0 bases, there was a span of 17 bases. Here the CDR3 DNA reads TGTGCCAGCATGAAAGAGAAAGCATTCAGCACAGATACGCAGTATTTT. Its protein product is CASMKEKAFSTDTQYF.

The chain carries TRBV3-1 and TRBJ1-3, with 7 bases aligning to TRBD1. The germline CDR1 and CDR2 sequences are LGHDT and YNNKEL (reference sequence). The CDR3 consists of 15 residues. V lost 4 bases to trimming and J lost 4 bases; unmatched junction nucleotides: 7. CDR3 sequence (DNA): TGTGCCAGCAGCCCCCGGGACAGACTAGGAAACACCATATATTTT. Translated, it gives CASSPRDRLGNTIYF.

This clonotype was found many times. V gene TRBV28 combines with J gene TRBJ2-5, with TRBD1 as a possible D gene (5 bases). V shed 5 bases and J shed 1 base, with 14 bases lying between them. Per the germline V gene, CDR1 is MDHEN and CDR2 is SYDVKM. The CDR3 consists of 15 residues. The CDR3 DNA is TGTGCCAGCAGTCGAGGCAGGGCCACCCAAGAGACCCAGTACTTC. This sequence encodes CASSRGRATQETQYF.

The rearrangement links TRBV10-3 to TRBJ2-1; 10 bases align to TRBD1. CDR3 size: 16 residues. Germline assignment: CDR1 ENHRY and CDR2 SYGVKD. The V segment lost 4 bases and the J segment 7 bases; nucleotides outside the gene matches: 10. The CDR3 bases are TGTGCCATCAGTGTGTTACCGGGACAGGGGAGAAATGAGCAGTTCTTC. Its protein product is CAISVLPGQGRNEQFF.

A few counts support this clonotype. The chain recombines TRBV7-2 with TRBJ1-2; TRBD1 matches 7 bases. Germline V gene data show CDR1 as SGHTA and CDR2 as FQGNSA. Trimming took 5 bases from V and 7 from J; bases not matched to a gene: 10. The CDR3 loop spans 14 amino acids. The CDR3 DNA reads as TGTGCCAGCAGCCGACCCGAGGGGGCGGGTGGCTACACCTTC. Protein sequence: CASSRPEGAGGYTF.

The V call is TRBV7-2, the J call TRBJ2-3; D ambiguous. The germline CDR1 and CDR2 sequences are SGHTA and FQGNSA. This CDR3 comprises 15 residues. The germline V and J ends were trimmed by 5 bases and 2 bases, with 14 bases remaining between them. In nucleotides, the CDR3 is TGTGCCAGCAGCGGAACTCGAACATACACAGATACGCAGTATTTT. Translating gives CASSGTRTYTDTQYF.

This clonotype was found many times. The V call is TRBV6-5, the J call TRBJ1-1; D is unresolved. The CDR3 is 16 amino acids. Germline V gives CDR1 MNHEY, CDR2 SVGAGI. V was clipped by 0 bases and J by 4 bases, with 15 bases between them. The CDR3 DNA reads as TGTGCCAGCAGTTACTCTAAGACCCCCAGAGGCACTGAAGCTTTCTTT. Translation gives CASSYSKTPRGTEAFF.

This clonotype was observed a handful of times. The CDR3 DNA sequence: TGTGCCAGCAGCCCACTTAGGGGCTATGGCTACACCTTC. Amino acid sequence: CASSPLRGYGYTF. The V gene is TRBV7-8, the J gene TRBJ1-2, with D possibly matching TRBD1 (5 bases). V gave up 5 bases and J gave up 4 bases, with 11 bases separating them. This CDR3 region has 13 residues. Per germline, CDR1 SGHVS and CDR2 FQNEAQ.

V usage is TRBV30 and J usage is TRBJ2-5, with D possibly matching TRBD2 (6 bases). V was clipped by 4 bases and J by 2 bases, with 17 bases between them. The CDR3 is 15 residues long. CDR1 GTSNPN and CDR2 SVGIG come from the germline V gene (reference sequence). CDR3 protein: CAWNSFGLQQETQYF. DNA of the CDR3: TGTGCCTGGAACAGTTTTGGACTACAACAAGAGACCCAGTACTTC.

This clonotype was counted many times. The gene calls are TRBV29-1 and TRBJ1-2; a weak D match, TRBD1 (6 bases). This CDR3 comprises 14 residues. Germline-derived CDR1 and CDR2 are SQVTM and ANQGSEA. Trimming cost V 4 bases and J 4 bases, with 16 bases left between them. The CDR3 sequence is CSVAQGFGSYGYTF. CDR3 bases: TGCAGCGTTGCACAGGGATTTGGGTCCTATGGCTACACCTTC.

This chain uses TRBV18 with TRBJ2-1, with 8 bases identical to TRBD1. The CDR3 sequence is 14 residues long. V lost 2 bases, J lost 9 bases, and 6 bases stayed unmatched. CDR1 KGHSH and CDR2 LQKENI come from the germline V gene. The DNA for the CDR3 is TGTGCCAGCTCACCAGGAACAGGGGGTGGTGAGCAGTTCTTC. Amino acids: CASSPGTGGGEQFF. Full variable domain (remainder filled in from reference TRBV18 and TRBJ2-1): NAGVMQNPRHLVRRRGQEARLRCSPMKGHSHVYWYRQLPEEGLKFMVYLQKENIIDESGMPKERFSAEFPKEGPSILRIQQVVRGDSAAYFCASSPGTGGGEQFFGPGTRLTVL.

This clonotype has ten or more counts. The rearrangement joins TRBV7-2 to TRBJ2-2, with a possible D match to TRBD2 (7 bases). The germline gives CDR1 SGHTA, CDR2 FQGNSA. V lost 4 bases to trimming and J lost 5 bases, with 20 bases between them. The CDR3 loop spans 17 amino acids. In DNA, the CDR3 is TGTGCCAGCAGCTCCCCTGCGGGGGCCTGGGGGACCGGGGAGCTGTTTTTT. The encoded protein is CASSSPAGAWGTGELFF.

This sequence joins TRBV5-6 and TRBJ1-3, with 7 nucleotides matching TRBD1. After removal of 3 bases from V and 1 base from J, the junction contained 7 bases not matched to a gene. The CDR3 runs 16 residues. The germline V gene has CDR1 SGHDT and CDR2 YYEEEE. DNA of the CDR3: TGTGCCAGCAGCTCTCCATCGGACAGGTCTGGAAACACCATATATTTT. As protein: CASSSPSDRSGNTIYF. The full variable domain, rest sourced from reference TRBV5-6 and TRBJ1-3, is DAGVTQSPTHLIKTRGQQVTLRCSPKSGHDTVSWYQQALGQGPQFIFQYYEEEERQRGNFPDRFSGHQFPNYSSELNVNALLLGDSALYLCASSSPSDRSGNTIYFGEGSWLTVV.

This clonotype was counted at least ten times. The chain links TRBV20-1 to TRBJ2-7, with 8 bases that match TRBD1. Losses at the gene ends were 6 bases for V and 5 bases for J; bases not matched to a gene: 12. The CDR3 sequence is 14 residues long. CDR1 and CDR2 from the germline V gene are DFQATT and SNEGSKA (reference sequence). CDR3 coding DNA: TGCAGTGCCAGACCGATACAGGGGGACCACGAGCAGTACTTC. Translating gives CSARPIQGDHEQYF.